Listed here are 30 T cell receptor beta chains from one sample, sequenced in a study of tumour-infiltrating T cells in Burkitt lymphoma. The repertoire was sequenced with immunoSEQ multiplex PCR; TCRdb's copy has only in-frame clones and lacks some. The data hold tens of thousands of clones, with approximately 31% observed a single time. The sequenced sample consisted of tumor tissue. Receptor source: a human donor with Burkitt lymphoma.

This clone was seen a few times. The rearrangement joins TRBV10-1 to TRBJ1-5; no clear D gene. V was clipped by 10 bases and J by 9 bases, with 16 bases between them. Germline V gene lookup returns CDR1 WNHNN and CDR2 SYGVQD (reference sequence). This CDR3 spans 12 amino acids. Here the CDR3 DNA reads TGCGCCACCCATTACGGGGTACGGCCCCAGCATTTT. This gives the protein CATHYGVRPQHF.

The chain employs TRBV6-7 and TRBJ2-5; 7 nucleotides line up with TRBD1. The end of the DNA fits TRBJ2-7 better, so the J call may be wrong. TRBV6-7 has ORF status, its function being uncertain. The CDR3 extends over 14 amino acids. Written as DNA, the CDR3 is TGTGCCAGCCATGGACAGGTATACTACGACGAGCAGTACTTC. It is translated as CASHGQVYYDEQYF.

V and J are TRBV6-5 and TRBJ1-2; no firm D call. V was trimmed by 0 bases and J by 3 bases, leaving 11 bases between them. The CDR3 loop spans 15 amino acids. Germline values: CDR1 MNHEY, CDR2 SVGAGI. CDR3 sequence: CASSYSPRRDYGYTF. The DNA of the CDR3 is TGTGCCAGCAGTTACTCCCCCCGGAGGGACTATGGCTACACCTTC.

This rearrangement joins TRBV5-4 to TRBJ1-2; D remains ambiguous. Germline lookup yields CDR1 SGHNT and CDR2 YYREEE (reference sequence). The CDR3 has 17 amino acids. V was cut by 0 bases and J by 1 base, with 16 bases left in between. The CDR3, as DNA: TGTGCCAGCAGCTTGGCCCCGGAGTGGGCCTATAACTATGGCTACACCTTC. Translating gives CASSLAPEWAYNYGYTF.

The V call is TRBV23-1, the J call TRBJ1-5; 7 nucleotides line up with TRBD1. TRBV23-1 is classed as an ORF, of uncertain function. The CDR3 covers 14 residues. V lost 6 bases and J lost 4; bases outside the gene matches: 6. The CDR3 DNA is TGCGCCAGCAGGCGGGACAGATCTAATCAGCCCCAGCATTTT. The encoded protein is CASRRDRSNQPQHF.

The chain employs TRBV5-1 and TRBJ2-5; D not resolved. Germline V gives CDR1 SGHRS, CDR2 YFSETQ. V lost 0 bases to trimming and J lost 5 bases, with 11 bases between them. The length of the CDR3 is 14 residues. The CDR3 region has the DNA TGCGCCAGCAGCTTGGACAGAGGAACGGAGACCCAGTACTTC. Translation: CASSLDRGTETQYF.

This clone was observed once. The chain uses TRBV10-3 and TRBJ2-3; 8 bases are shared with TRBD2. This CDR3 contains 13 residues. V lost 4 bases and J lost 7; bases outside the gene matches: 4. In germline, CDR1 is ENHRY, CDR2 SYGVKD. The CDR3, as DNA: TGTGCCATCAGTGCCAGCGGGGGAAATACGCAGTATTTT. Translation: CAISASGGNTQYF.

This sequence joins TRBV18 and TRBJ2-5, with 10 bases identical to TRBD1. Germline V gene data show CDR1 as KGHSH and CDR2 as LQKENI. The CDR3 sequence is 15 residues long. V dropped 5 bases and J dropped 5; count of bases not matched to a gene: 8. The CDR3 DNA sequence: TGTGCCAGCTCAACGACAGGGGGCAGAGGGGAGACCCAGTACTTC. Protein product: CASSTTGGRGETQYF.

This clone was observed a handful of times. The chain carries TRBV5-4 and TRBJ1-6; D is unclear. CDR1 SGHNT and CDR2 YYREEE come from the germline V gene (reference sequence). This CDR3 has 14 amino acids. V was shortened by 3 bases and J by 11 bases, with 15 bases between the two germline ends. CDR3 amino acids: CASSSTGERTPLHF. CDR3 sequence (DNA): TGTGCCAGCAGCTCGACCGGGGAGCGGACACCCCTCCACTTT.

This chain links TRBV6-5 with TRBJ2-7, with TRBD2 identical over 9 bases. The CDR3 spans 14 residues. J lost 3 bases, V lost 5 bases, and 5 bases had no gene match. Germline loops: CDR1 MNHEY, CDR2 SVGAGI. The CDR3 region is CASSLSGGGYEQYF. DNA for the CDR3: TGTGCCAGCAGTCTTAGCGGGGGAGGCTACGAGCAGTACTTC.

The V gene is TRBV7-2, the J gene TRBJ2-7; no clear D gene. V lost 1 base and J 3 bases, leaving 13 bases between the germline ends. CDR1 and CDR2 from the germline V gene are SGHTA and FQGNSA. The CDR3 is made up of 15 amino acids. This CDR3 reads CASSLEPRALYEQYF. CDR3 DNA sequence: TGTGCCAGCAGCTTAGAACCCCGAGCCCTCTACGAGCAGTACTTC.

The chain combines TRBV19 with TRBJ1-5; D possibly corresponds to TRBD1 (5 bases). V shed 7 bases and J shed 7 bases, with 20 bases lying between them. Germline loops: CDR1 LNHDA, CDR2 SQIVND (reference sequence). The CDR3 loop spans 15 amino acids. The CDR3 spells CASKRAGVDTQPQHF. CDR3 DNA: TGTGCCAGTAAAAGAGCGGGGGTGGATACGCAGCCCCAGCATTTT. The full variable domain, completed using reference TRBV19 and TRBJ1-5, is DGGITQSPKYLFRKEGQNVTLSCEQNLNHDAMYWYRQDPGQGLRLIYYSQIVNDFQKGDIAEGYSVSREKKESFPLTVTSAQKNPTAFYLCASKRAGVDTQPQHFGDGTRLSIL.

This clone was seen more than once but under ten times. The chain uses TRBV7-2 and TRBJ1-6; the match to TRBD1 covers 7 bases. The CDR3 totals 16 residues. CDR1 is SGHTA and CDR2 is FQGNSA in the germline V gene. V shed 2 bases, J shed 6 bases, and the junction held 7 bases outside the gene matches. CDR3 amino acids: CASSLFGTDLNSPLHF. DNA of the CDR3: TGTGCCAGCAGCTTATTTGGGACAGACCTTAATTCACCCCTCCACTTT. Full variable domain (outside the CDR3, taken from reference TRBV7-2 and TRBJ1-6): GAGVSQSPSNKVTEKGKDVELRCDPISGHTALYWYRQSLGQGLEFLIYFQGNSAPDKSGLPSDRFSAERTGGSVSTLTIQRTQQEDSAVYLCASSLFGTDLNSPLHFGNGTRLTVT.

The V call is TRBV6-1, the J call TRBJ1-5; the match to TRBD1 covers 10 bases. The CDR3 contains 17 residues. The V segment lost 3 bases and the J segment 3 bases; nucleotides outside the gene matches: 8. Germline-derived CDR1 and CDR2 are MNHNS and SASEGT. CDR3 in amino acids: CASSDQRDRGHNQPQHF. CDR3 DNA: TGTGCCAGCAGTGACCAGCGGGACAGGGGACACAATCAGCCCCAGCATTTT.

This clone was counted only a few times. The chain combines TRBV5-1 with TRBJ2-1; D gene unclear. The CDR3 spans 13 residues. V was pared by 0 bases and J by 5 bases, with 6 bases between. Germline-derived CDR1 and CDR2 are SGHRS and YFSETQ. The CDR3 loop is CASSLGADNEQFF. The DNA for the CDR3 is TGCGCCAGCAGCTTGGGTGCGGACAATGAGCAGTTCTTC.

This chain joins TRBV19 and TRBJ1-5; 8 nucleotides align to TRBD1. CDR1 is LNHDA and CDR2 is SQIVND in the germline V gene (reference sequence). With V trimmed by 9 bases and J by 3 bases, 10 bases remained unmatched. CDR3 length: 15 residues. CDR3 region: CASTAGQGLNQPQHF. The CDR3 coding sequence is TGTGCCAGCACGGCCGGACAGGGCCTCAATCAGCCCCAGCATTTT. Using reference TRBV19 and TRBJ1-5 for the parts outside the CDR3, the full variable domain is DGGITQSPKYLFRKEGQNVTLSCEQNLNHDAMYWYRQDPGQGLRLIYYSQIVNDFQKGDIAEGYSVSREKKESFPLTVTSAQKNPTAFYLCASTAGQGLNQPQHFGDGTRLSIL.

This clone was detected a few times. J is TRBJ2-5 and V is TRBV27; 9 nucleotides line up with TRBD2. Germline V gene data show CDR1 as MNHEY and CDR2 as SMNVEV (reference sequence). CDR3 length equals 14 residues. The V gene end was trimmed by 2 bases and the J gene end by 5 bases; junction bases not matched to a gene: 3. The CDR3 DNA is TGTGCCAGCAGTTTACGGCTAGCGGGGGAGACCCAGTACTTC. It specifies CASSLRLAGETQYF.

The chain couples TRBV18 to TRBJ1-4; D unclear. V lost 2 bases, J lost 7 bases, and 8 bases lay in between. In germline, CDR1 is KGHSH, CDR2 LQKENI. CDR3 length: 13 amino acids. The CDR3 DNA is TGTGCCAGCTCACCAGGGGAGGGTGAAAAACTGTTTTTT. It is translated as CASSPGEGEKLFF.

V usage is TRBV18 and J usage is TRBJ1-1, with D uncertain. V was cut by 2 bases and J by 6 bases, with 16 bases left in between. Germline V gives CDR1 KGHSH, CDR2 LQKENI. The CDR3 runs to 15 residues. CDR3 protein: CASSPDLEGYAEAFF. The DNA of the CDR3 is TGTGCCAGCTCACCAGACTTAGAAGGGTATGCTGAAGCTTTCTTT. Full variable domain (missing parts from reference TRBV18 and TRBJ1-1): NAGVMQNPRHLVRRRGQEARLRCSPMKGHSHVYWYRQLPEEGLKFMVYLQKENIIDESGMPKERFSAEFPKEGPSILRIQQVVRGDSAAYFCASSPDLEGYAEAFFGQGTRLTVV.

The CDR3 loop reads CASSLGQGAFGYTF. Written as DNA, the CDR3 is TGTGCCAGTAGTTTGGGTCAGGGGGCTTTCGGCTACACCTTC. The chain joins TRBV19 to TRBJ1-2; 8 positions match TRBD1. The CDR3 spans 14 residues. V lost 5 bases to trimming and J lost 8 bases; unmatched junction nucleotides: 10. In germline, CDR1 is LNHDA, CDR2 SQIVND (reference sequence). Drawing the rest from reference TRBV19 and TRBJ1-2, the complete variable domain is DGGITQSPKYLFRKEGQNVTLSCEQNLNHDAMYWYRQDPGQGLRLIYYSQIVNDFQKGDIAEGYSVSREKKESFPLTVTSAQKNPTAFYLCASSLGQGAFGYTFGSGTRLTVV.

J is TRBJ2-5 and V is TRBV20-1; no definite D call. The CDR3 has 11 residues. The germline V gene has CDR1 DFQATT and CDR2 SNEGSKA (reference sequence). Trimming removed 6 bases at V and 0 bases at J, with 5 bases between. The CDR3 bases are TGCAGTGCCAGGCACCAAGAGACCCAGTACTTC. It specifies CSARHQETQYF.

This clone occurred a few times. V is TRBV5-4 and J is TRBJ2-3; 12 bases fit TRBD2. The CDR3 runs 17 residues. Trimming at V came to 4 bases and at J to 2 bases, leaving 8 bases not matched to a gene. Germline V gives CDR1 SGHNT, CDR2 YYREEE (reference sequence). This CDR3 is CASSGGTSGQTTDTQYF. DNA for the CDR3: TGTGCCAGCAGCGGAGGGACTAGCGGGCAGACCACAGATACGCAGTATTTT.

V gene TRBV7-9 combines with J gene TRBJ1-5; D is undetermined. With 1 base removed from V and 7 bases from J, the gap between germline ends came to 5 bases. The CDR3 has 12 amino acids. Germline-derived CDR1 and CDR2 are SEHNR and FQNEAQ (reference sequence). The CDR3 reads CASSLEGQPQHF. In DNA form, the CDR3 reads TGTGCCAGCAGCTTAGAAGGACAGCCCCAGCATTTT.

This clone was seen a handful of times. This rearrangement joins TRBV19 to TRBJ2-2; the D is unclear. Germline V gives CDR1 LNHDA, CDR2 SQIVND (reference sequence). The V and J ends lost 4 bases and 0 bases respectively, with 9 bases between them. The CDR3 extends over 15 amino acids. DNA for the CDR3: TGTGCCAGTAGTAAAGGGCTGGCGAACACCGGGGAGCTGTTTTTT. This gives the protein CASSKGLANTGELFF. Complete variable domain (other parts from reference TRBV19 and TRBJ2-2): DGGITQSPKYLFRKEGQNVTLSCEQNLNHDAMYWYRQDPGQGLRLIYYSQIVNDFQKGDIAEGYSVSREKKESFPLTVTSAQKNPTAFYLCASSKGLANTGELFFGEGSRLTVL.

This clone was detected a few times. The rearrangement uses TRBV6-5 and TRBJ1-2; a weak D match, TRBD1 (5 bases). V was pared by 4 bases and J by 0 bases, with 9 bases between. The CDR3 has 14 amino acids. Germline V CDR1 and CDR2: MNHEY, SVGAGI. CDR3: CASSSVTANYGYTF. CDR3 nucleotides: TGTGCCAGCAGTTCAGTGACAGCTAACTATGGCTACACCTTC.

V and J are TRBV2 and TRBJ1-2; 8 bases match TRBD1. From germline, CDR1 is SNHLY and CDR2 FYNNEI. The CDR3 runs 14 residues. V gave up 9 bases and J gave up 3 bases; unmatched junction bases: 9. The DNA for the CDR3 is TGTGCCAGGCAAACCTACAGGGGGGACTATGGCTACACCTTC. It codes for CARQTYRGDYGYTF.

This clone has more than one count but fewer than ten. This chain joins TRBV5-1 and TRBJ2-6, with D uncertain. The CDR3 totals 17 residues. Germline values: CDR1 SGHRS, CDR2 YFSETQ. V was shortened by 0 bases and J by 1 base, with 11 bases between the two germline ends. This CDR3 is CASSLAATSSGANVLTF. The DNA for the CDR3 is TGCGCCAGCAGCTTGGCAGCCACCTCGTCTGGGGCCAACGTCCTGACTTTC. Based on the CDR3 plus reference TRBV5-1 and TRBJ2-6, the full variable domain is KAGVTQTPRYLIKTRGQQVTLSCSPISGHRSVSWYQQTPGQGLQFLFEYFSETQRNKGNFPGRFSGRQFSNSRSEMNVSTLELGDSALYLCASSLAATSSGANVLTFGAGSRLTVL.

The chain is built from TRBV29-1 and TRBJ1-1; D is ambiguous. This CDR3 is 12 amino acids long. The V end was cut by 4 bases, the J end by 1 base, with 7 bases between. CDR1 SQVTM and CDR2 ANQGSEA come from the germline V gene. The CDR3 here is CSVGLENTEAFF. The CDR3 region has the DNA TGCAGCGTTGGACTGGAGAACACTGAAGCTTTCTTT. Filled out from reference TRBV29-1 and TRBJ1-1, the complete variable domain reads SAVISQKPSRDICQRGTSLTIQCQVDSQVTMMFWYRQQPGQSLTLIATANQGSEATYESGFVIDKFPISRPNLTFSTLTVSNMSPEDSSIYLCSVGLENTEAFFGQGTRLTVV.

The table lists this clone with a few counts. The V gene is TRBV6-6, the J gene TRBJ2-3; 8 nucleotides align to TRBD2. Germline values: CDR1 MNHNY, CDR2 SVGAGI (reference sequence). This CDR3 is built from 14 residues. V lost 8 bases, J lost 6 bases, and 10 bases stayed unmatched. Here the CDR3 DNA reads TGTGCCAGCCTCCGGGGGGGAGGCTCCGATACGCAGTATTTT. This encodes CASLRGGGSDTQYF.

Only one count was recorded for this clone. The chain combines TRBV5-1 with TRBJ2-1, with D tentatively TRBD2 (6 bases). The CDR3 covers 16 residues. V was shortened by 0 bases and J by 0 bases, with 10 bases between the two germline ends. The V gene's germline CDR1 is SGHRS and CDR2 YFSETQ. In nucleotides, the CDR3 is TGCGCCAGCAGCTTGGTGGCCGGGAGCTCCTACAATGAGCAGTTCTTC. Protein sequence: CASSLVAGSSYNEQFF.